The 26 T cell receptor beta chains presented below share a single source sample, sequenced in a study of metastatic and nonmetastatic thyroid tumors. TCRdb re-clonotyped the PCR reads via MiXCR. Among about 13,000 clones listed, roughly 28% were seen once. Patients had received no treatment of any kind before thyroid surgery. Sequencing used tumor tissue. These receptors came from a female donor with papillary thyroid cancer or a benign thyroid nodule (not recorded which). Some clones in this sample may be carry-over from other donors' samples.

The V gene is TRBV20-1, the J gene TRBJ2-1; 13 bases fit TRBD2. Germline trimming cut 7 bases from V and 9 bases from J; bases unmatched to any gene: 6. CDR1 and CDR2 from the germline V gene are DFQATT and SNEGSKA (reference sequence). The CDR3 length is 13 residues. CDR3 DNA sequence: TGCAGTGTTCCGGGACTAGCGGGGTTTGAGCAGTTCTTC. Translation: CSVPGLAGFEQFF.

This clone was seen many times. The rearrangement links TRBV5-1 to TRBJ1-1, with unresolved D. The V end was cut by 4 bases, the J end by 2 bases, with 3 bases between. Germline CDR1 reads SGHRS; CDR2 reads YFSETQ. The CDR3 consists of 11 residues. The CDR3 is CASSLNTEAFF. CDR3 nucleotides: TGCGCCAGCAGCCTAAACACTGAAGCTTTCTTT.

J is TRBJ2-2 and V is TRBV11-3, with D possibly TRBD2 on 5 matching bases. V was trimmed by 0 bases and J by 5 bases, leaving 7 bases between them. This CDR3 region has 14 residues. Germline lookup yields CDR1 SGHNT and CDR2 YENEEA. CDR3 sequence (DNA): TGTGCCAGCAGCTTAGAGGAGCGGACCGGGGAGCTGTTTTTT. Protein product: CASSLEERTGELFF.

This clone was recorded a few times. The chain uses TRBV27 and TRBJ2-3; perhaps D is TRBD1 or TRBD2 (5 bases each). From germline, CDR1 is MNHEY and CDR2 SMNVEV (reference sequence). This CDR3 is built from 13 residues. Trimming removed 4 bases at V and 6 bases at J, with 11 bases between. In nucleotides, the CDR3 is TGTGCCAGCAGTTCCAGATGGGGGGATACGCAGTATTTT. Translated: CASSSRWGDTQYF.

This clone was seen once. V gene TRBV9 combines with J gene TRBJ2-1, with 7 nucleotides matching TRBD1. V trimming: 0 bases; J trimming: 6 bases; junction bases outside the gene matches: 0. From germline, CDR1 is SGDLS and CDR2 YYNGEE. The CDR3 has 13 residues. The CDR3, as DNA: TGTGCCAGCAGCGTAGACAGGGGCAATGAGCAGTTCTTC. Translation gives CASSVDRGNEQFF.

This clone was detected ten times or more. The chain employs TRBV7-2 and TRBJ2-7; D not certain. CDR3 length: 14 amino acids. Trimming took off 4 bases at V and 0 bases at J, with 10 bases between the two ends. From germline, CDR1 is SGHTA and CDR2 FQGNSA. The DNA of the CDR3 is TGTGCCAGCAGCTCCTACATGAGCTCCTACGAGCAGTACTTC. It specifies CASSSYMSSYEQYF. The full variable domain, with the rest looked up from reference TRBV7-2 and TRBJ2-7, is GAGVSQSPSNKVTEKGKDVELRCDPISGHTALYWYRQSLGQGLEFLIYFQGNSAPDKSGLPSDRFSAERTGGSVSTLTIQRTQQEDSAVYLCASSSYMSSYEQYFGPGTRLTVT.

CDR3 coding DNA: TGTGCCAGCAGCTCTGGGACATTTGAAGCTTTCTTT. This encodes CASSSGTFEAFF. The genes are TRBV13 and TRBJ1-1; TRBD1 is a possible D gene (6 bases). The CDR3 is 12 amino acids. The germline V and J ends were trimmed by 4 bases and 7 bases, with 10 bases remaining between them. Germline-derived CDR1 and CDR2 are PRHDT and FYEKMQ (reference sequence).

As to this clone: Compared with germline, one end of the junction differs, possibly owing to a read error. The V gene is TRBV7-2, the J gene TRBJ2-5; 15 bases line up with TRBD2. The germline V gene has CDR1 SGHTA and CDR2 FQGNSA. The CDR3 has 16 residues. CDR3 amino acids: CAISPGTSGRLETQYF. The CDR3 DNA is TGTGCCATCAGCCCGGGGACTAGCGGGAGGTTAGAGACCCAGTACTTC.

The chain employs TRBV6-2 or TRBV6-3 and TRBJ1-1, with D unclear. V was cut by 2 bases and J by 1 base, with 11 bases left in between. This CDR3 is built from 15 residues. The V gene's germline CDR1 is MNHEY and CDR2 SVGEGT. The CDR3 sequence: CASSYGPIPNTEAFF. In nucleotides, the CDR3 is TGTGCCAGCAGTTACGGCCCCATACCGAACACTGAAGCTTTCTTT.

The chain uses TRBV11-1 and TRBJ2-7; 12 positions agree with TRBD2. With V trimmed by 1 base and J by 5 bases, 6 bases remained unmatched. The CDR3 has 16 residues. The germline gives CDR1 SGHAT, CDR2 FQDESV (reference sequence). DNA of the CDR3: TGTGCCAGCAGCTTAGGACTAGCGGGAGATCTCGACGAGCAGTACTTC. Protein sequence: CASSLGLAGDLDEQYF. Complete variable domain (other parts from reference TRBV11-1 and TRBJ2-7): EAEVAQSPRYKITEKSQAVAFWCDPISGHATLYWYRQILGQGPELLVQFQDESVVDDSQLPKDRFSAERLKGVDSTLKIQPAELGDSAMYLCASSLGLAGDLDEQYFGPGTRLTVT.

V usage is TRBV12-3 or TRBV12-4 and J usage is TRBJ1-2; D is unclear. This CDR3 has 12 residues. The ends were cut back, 5 bases at V and 6 bases at J, with 10 bases in the middle. The CDR3 reads CASSREFDGYTF. CDR3 sequence (DNA): TGTGCCAGCAGTCGAGAGTTCGATGGCTACACCTTC.

This clone was recorded many times. The rearrangement uses TRBV4-1 and TRBJ2-7; D is unresolved. This CDR3 contains 15 residues. V was clipped by 0 bases and J by 3 bases, with 12 bases between them. Germline CDR1 is MGHRA and CDR2 is YSYEKL. CDR3 residues: CASSQEERVYYEQYF. The CDR3 DNA sequence: TGCGCCAGCAGCCAAGAGGAGCGTGTTTACTACGAGCAGTACTTC.

By its share, this clone is medium-sized (0.01 to 0.1%). The chain uses TRBV12-3 or TRBV12-4 and TRBJ1-1; unclear D gene. The CDR3 runs to 15 residues. Trimming took 6 bases from V and 1 from J, leaving 15 bases between them. The CDR3 nucleotides are TGTGCCAGCAGCCCCCGGAGACTGGGGAACACTGAAGCTTTCTTT. This codes for CASSPRRLGNTEAFF.

Note on this clone: The junction departs from the called germline gene at one end, perhaps through a read error. V and J are TRBV20-1 and TRBJ2-5; weak D call: TRBD1 (6 bases). CDR1 and CDR2 from the germline V gene are DFQATT and SNEGSKA (reference sequence). The CDR3 spans 12 residues. The DNA for the CDR3 is TGCAGTGCTAGACAGGGGTCAGAGACTCAGTACTTC. Translated: CSARQGSETQYF.

Ten or more counts support this clone. The gene calls are TRBV5-1 and TRBJ1-3, with D maybe TRBD1 (5 bases). Trimming cost V 3 bases and J 2 bases, with 15 bases left between them. Germline-derived CDR1 and CDR2 are SGHRS and YFSETQ. The CDR3 sequence is 16 residues long. The DNA for the CDR3 is TGCGCCAGCAGCTACCGACCGGGGGACGCTGGAAACACCATATATTTT. Protein sequence: CASSYRPGDAGNTIYF.

This clone ranks as medium-sized. The V gene is TRBV6-1, the J gene TRBJ1-6; 8 positions agree with TRBD1. The V gene's germline CDR1 is MNHNS and CDR2 SASEGT. The V and J ends lost 1 base and 7 bases, in that order; junction bases with no gene match: 9. The CDR3 loop spans 17 amino acids. The CDR3 coding sequence is TGTGCCAGCAGTGAAGTAGGCCAGGGGGCTTGGAATTCACCCCTCCACTTT. The encoded protein is CASSEVGQGAWNSPLHF.

The chain couples TRBV11-2 to TRBJ1-3, with D possibly being TRBD1 (5 bases). The V gene lost 5 bases and the J gene lost 3 bases, with 11 bases spanning the gap. CDR1 and CDR2 (germline): SGHAT, FQNNGV. The CDR3 runs to 14 residues. The CDR3 sequence is CASSQGRDGNTIYF. The CDR3, as DNA: TGTGCCAGCAGCCAGGGCAGAGATGGAAACACCATATATTTT.

This clone is medium-sized within its sample. The rearrangement links TRBV5-1 to TRBJ1-1; unclear D gene. V lost 0 bases to trimming and J lost 1 base, with 7 bases between them. Per germline, CDR1 SGHRS and CDR2 YFSETQ. This CDR3 has 14 amino acids. Written as DNA, the CDR3 is TGCGCCAGCAGCTTGGCCGACGGGAACACTGAAGCTTTCTTT. Translation gives CASSLADGNTEAFF.

The rearrangement links TRBV6-2 or TRBV6-3 to TRBJ1-2, with a possible D match to TRBD1 (6 bases). CDR3 size: 12 residues. Germline-derived CDR1 and CDR2 are MNHEY and SVGEGT. Trimming left V 7 bases short and J 7 bases short, with 13 bases between. The CDR3 nucleotides are TGTGCCAGCAAGGACAGCTCATCTGGCTACACCTTC. Encoded protein: CASKDSSSGYTF.

This clone is categorized as large. This sequence joins TRBV27 and TRBJ2-3; 9 nucleotides line up with TRBD2. CDR3 length: 14 amino acids. V trimming: 3 bases; J trimming: 8 bases; junction bases outside the gene matches: 6. Germline V gene sequence: CDR1 MNHEY, CDR2 SMNVEV (reference sequence). CDR3 region: CASSFSSGIGTQYF. Here the CDR3 DNA reads TGTGCCAGCAGTTTCTCTAGCGGGATTGGTACGCAGTATTTT.

By share of the sample, this clone is medium-sized. The chain couples TRBV20-1 to TRBJ2-3; TRBD2 might be the D (5 bases). V was shortened by 6 bases and J by 1 base, with 11 bases between the two germline ends. The CDR3 runs to 13 residues. Germline V gives CDR1 DFQATT, CDR2 SNEGSKA (reference sequence). CDR3 loop: CSAEGGGTDTQYF. CDR3 DNA sequence: TGCAGTGCAGAGGGTGGGGGCACAGATACGCAGTATTTT.

This chain joins TRBV5-1 and TRBJ1-1; D not resolved. The CDR3 totals 15 residues. V was shortened by 0 bases and J by 6 bases, with 15 bases between the two germline ends. The V gene's germline CDR1 is SGHRS and CDR2 YFSETQ. The CDR3: CASSLGFIGRPEAFF. The CDR3 DNA reads as TGCGCCAGCAGCTTGGGGTTTATAGGGCGCCCTGAAGCTTTCTTT.

This clone is medium-sized (0.01 to 0.1%) within its sample. The chain is built from TRBV11-2 and TRBJ1-2; no definite D call. The CDR3 consists of 13 residues. CDR1 is SGHAT and CDR2 is FQNNGV in the germline V gene. Deletions cut 4 bases from V and 7 bases from J, with 13 bases between. The CDR3 coding sequence is TGTGCCAGCAGCTCTAGGTCTTTTGGTGGCTACACCTTC. It specifies CASSSRSFGGYTF.

This clone was observed at least ten times. The gene calls are TRBV13 and TRBJ2-7; D may be TRBD2 (5 bases). V was shortened by 8 bases and J by 6 bases, with 23 bases between the two germline ends. The CDR3 extends over 15 amino acids. Germline CDR1 is PRHDT and CDR2 is FYEKMQ (reference sequence). The CDR3 region has the DNA TGTGCCAGCGCCCTGCTGGGAGCGCTCGGTTCCGAGCAGTACTTC. This sequence encodes CASALLGALGSEQYF.

In this sample, this clone turned up once. Germline and junction disagree at one end, which may indicate a read error. The genes are TRBV19 and TRBJ2-2, with D perhaps matching TRBD2 (5 bases). Germline values: CDR1 LNHDA, CDR2 SQIVND (reference sequence). The CDR3 consists of 15 residues. The CDR3 spells CASSRVAFNTGELVF. The CDR3 nucleotides read TGTGCCAGTAGTAGGGTGGCGTTTAACACCGGGGAGCTGGTTTTT.

This clone was observed at least ten times. CDR3 in amino acids: CASSKARDIAYEQYF. Here the CDR3 DNA reads TGTGCCAGCAGCAAAGCTAGGGACATCGCCTACGAGCAGTACTTC. The J gene is TRBJ2-7, the V gene TRBV5-8; weak D call: TRBD1 (6 bases). The germline CDR1 and CDR2 sequences are SGHTS and YDEGEE. V lost 4 bases and J lost 2, with 16 bases in between. The CDR3 runs to 15 residues. The full variable domain, rest sourced from reference TRBV5-8 and TRBJ2-7, is EAGVTQSPTHLIKTRGQQATLRCSPISGHTSVYWYQQALGLGLQFLLWYDEGEERNRGNFPPRFSGRQFPNYSSELNVNALELEDSALYLCASSKARDIAYEQYFGPGTRLTVT.